This record concerns one T cell receptor (beta chain) sequence. Its antigen is as yet unknown. As defined, naive CD8 cells were CD45RO-negative and positively selected for CCR7, with terminally differentiated effector memory CD45RA+ cells excluded. Donors were Caucasian adults residing in Nashville, Tennessee, USA. Germline V gene data show CDR1 as GTSNPN and CDR2 as SVGIG (reference sequence). V was cut by 2 bases and J by 0 bases, with 7 bases left in between. The CDR3 totals 13 residues. The sample belongs to a study of shared clonotypes between healthy human individuals. Study overall: Donors, aged 18 to 49, were two women and a few men. Points from the study as a whole: Larger richness was generally estimated for naive than memory subsets.

The authors' processing: ImmunoSEQ output lacked quality scores and full-length reads, limiting matched filtering. Profiled with immunoSEQ multiplex PCR; TCRdb holds only in-frame clones, not every one. The D gene and trimming were derived from the DNA, and the V and J assignments and clone size from that table. The table has about 1,900,000 clones, approximately 95% seen once; the top ten hold approximately 1%. V is TRBV30 and J is TRBJ1-1; no reliable D call. The sample comprised naive CD8+ T cells sorted from blood. This receptor was taken from a man in his late teens or twenties in good health. The CDR3 region is CAWSYEVNTEAFF. The CDR3 nucleotides are TGTGCCTGGAGTTATGAGGTGAACACTGAAGCTTTCTTT.